This paragraph reports one T cell receptor (beta chain). This receptor's antigen is unknown. No quality values exist for individual bases; no much larger clone is one base distant. In total, roughly 670 healthy bone marrow donors made up the cohort. At the time of sampling, all cohort members were nominally healthy, though unrecorded immune exposures were likely present. The donor was CMV seropositive and was included in the group of 250 to 300 seropositive cohort members. Every donor gave a peripheral blood sample, and the peripheral blood mononuclear cells from that sample were used for TCR beta sequencing. The Qiagen DNeasy Blood Extraction Kit was used to extract genomic DNA from the blood cell samples. The library was made by the immunoSEQ multiplex PCR assay. A mixture of 60 forward primers for TCR Vbeta segments and 13 reverse primers for TCR Jbeta segments was used in the multiplex PCR. A multiplex PCR assay on genomic DNA amplified the CDR3 region of rearranged TCR beta genes. On the Illumina HiSeq System, the amplified TCR beta libraries were sequenced as 87-base-pair reads. The original pipeline was this. In a later analysis, roughly 80 million unique TCR beta chains were counted across the roughly 700 repertoires, and around 10 million of these chains were shared by at least two donors. A nearest-neighbor algorithm error-corrected the raw reads and collapsed the reads into unique sequences, merging closely related sequences to remove PCR and sequencing errors. Alignment of CDR3 sequences to IMGT reference sequences was used to assign V, D and J gene segments. For a sequence to be retained, a match of at least six nucleotides was required to both a V gene segment and a J gene segment. A rearrangement was called productive if the CDR3 had no stop codons and remained in frame with V and J, and every other rearrangement was called non-productive. CDR3 was defined by IMGT convention, running from the second conserved V-encoded cysteine to the conserved J-encoded phenylalanine. Sequences without an unambiguous match to a single V gene segment were excluded from the earlier analysis of almost 600 of the donors. An earlier analysis of under 750 of the donors called V segments functional above 56.7% productive rearrangements and segregating when the between-donor standard deviation exceeded 5%. To diagnose cytomegalovirus status from the catalog of TCR beta chain sequences, a statistical classification framework was built. V and J gene assignment, in a later analysis, came from comparing TCR nucleotide sequences with IMGT/GENE-DB human TR gene sequences. In a later analysis, CDR3 sequences and most-parsimonious VDJ recombination scenarios were assigned using the TCRdist pipeline. In a later analysis, each TCR beta chain was defined by its CDR3 amino acid sequence together with its V-gene family, and reads lacking a unique V-gene family were excluded. As a way to deal with suspected cross-contamination and a sequencing artifact, a later analysis dropped over 550 nucleotide sequences that were highly shared and had low generation probability. A later analysis calculated a clonal expansion index for each public chain from normalized within-repertoire ranks of inferred template counts. A later analysis computed generation probabilities with a VDJ recombination model fitted to out-of-frame rearrangements, and checked the results against IGoR. Hypergeometric tests were used in a later analysis to score TCR-TCR, TCR-HLA and TCR-CMV co-occurrence, with a repertoire-size bias correction applied to the TCR pairs. A later analysis estimated false discovery rates by permuting HLA or CMV assignments 20 times. In a later analysis, co-occurring TCRs were grouped using DBSCAN, with TCRdist sequence similarity added in when clustering inside HLA-allele-positive subsets. Co-occurrence clustering excluded repertoires with fewer than 30,000 or more than 120,000 public chains, plus five with anomalous nucleotide sharing. Not all clones reach the TCRdb copy of this immuneACCESS table, which keeps in-frame sequences only. Checked studies attribute under half of the gap to unresolved V genes and leave the rest unexplained. V, J and clone size are those of that table, while D and trimming were read from the DNA. The sample profile shows under 60,000 clones; 60% to 80% of them were found once. The ten largest clones take up 2.5% to 3.5% of the sample.

The sample belongs to a study of cytomegalovirus exposure and HLA in healthy donors (dated by TCRdb to 2016 to 2017). With regard to the full study: An earlier analysis of some 500 of the donors reported approximately 300 Gb of sequence data and more than 90 million unique TCR beta sequences from 150 million to 200 million T cells. About 300 gigabases of sequencing data and tens of millions of unique TCR sequences were included in an early release covering about 600 HLA-typed donors. Of the 300 to 500 genotyped donors, 81% were placed in the genetic ancestry cluster associated with self-reported Caucasian donors. The study aimed to test whether signatures of past pathogen exposure could be identified by cataloging public T cell receptors. The study profiled the T cell repertoires of 666 subjects by immunosequencing and related them to cytomegalovirus serostatus. A separate validation cohort of roughly 110 different subjects was used in addition to the roughly 670-subject first cohort. To predict cytomegalovirus infection status, the study combined high-throughput TCR immunosequencing, statistical association of individual TCRs with disease status, and machine learning. A later analysis re-examined previously published TCR beta repertoires from around 670 donors and added high-resolution HLA genotyping to investigate patterns of TCR occurrence. In the later analysis, no new phenotypic data were used to find candidate immune exposures; instead, reliance was placed on TCR beta sequences and their occurrence across donors. In an earlier analysis of 587 of the donors, high-throughput TCR beta sequencing was used to judge whether each TCR beta V gene segment behaved as functional or pseudogenic. Alongside the repertoire data, information on donor age, sex, ethnicity and CMV serostatus was compiled. Genome-wide SNP genotypes for about 55% of the roughly 670 donors were used in a later genetic analysis, which treated that subset as a discovery cohort. Every repertoire in the discovery cohort had been generated on one and the same sequencing platform. HLA typing covered class I and class II loci at four-digit resolution. Typing coverage varied by locus: roughly 620-630 donors for A, B, C, DRB1 and DQB1; 522 for DQA1; approximately 570 for DPA1; under 490 for DPB1. Because of strong linkage in the cohort, 5 or 6 DR-DQ haplotypes were treated as single units for association and clustering. On average, around 240,000 unique TCR beta nucleotide sequences were sequenced per donor among 398 genotyped donors of the cohort, with around 19% of those sequences being non-productive.

Reading from cysteine to phenylalanine, the CDR3 counts 16 amino acids. Only CDR3 DNA is held: 48 bases, read in frame from base 1. Results and caveats for the whole study, not just this receptor: A further reported finding was that TCR beta sequences accurately predicted the HLA-A and HLA-B alleles for most subjects in the first cohort. A later analysis found that most CMV-associated TCR beta chains appeared HLA-restricted, with HLA associations seemingly driven largely by CMV exposure. A later genetic analysis reported fewer N-insertions in productive TCRs among donors in an Asian-associated ancestry cluster than the roughly 700-donor mean. The 87-base-pair reads could not distinguish some IMGT-functional V segments, including TRBV6-2 and TRBV6-3, so those segments were excluded. The classifier was reported to diagnose cytomegalovirus status with high specificity and sensitivity in both the original and validation cohorts. Because counts were too low, seventeen rarely observed V segments, including chromosome 9 orphons, were excluded from the earlier analysis of roughly 580 of the donors. Across donors, most TCR sequences were observed very rarely, whereas some public TCRs were present in many individuals. V-gene and J-gene trimming of TCR beta chains was associated with a missense DCLRE1C variant in a later genetic analysis, and the association was replicated in an independent cohort. Assigning TCR associations to individual alleles was difficult when HLA alleles, especially DR and DQ, strongly co-occurred. Broadly in line with IMGT annotations, most TCR beta V segments showed up in productive rearrangements about 87% or about 30% of the time in an earlier analysis of a few hundred of the donors. Because some donors lacked HLA typing at each locus, the association tests relied only on the typed subset. The only immune exposure information available for the cohort was CMV serostatus. This cohort had only TCR beta chains sequenced, and the lack of alpha or paired-chain data limited which features could be detected. A group of highly shared sequence variants was considered likely to be a technical artifact of the sequencing pipeline. In vitro tests confirmed that three of the cytomegalovirus-associated TCR beta chains recognize cytomegalovirus antigens. The presence/absence analyses assumed that sequencing depth was roughly uniform across donors, and that assumption may not be true. In a later analysis, TCR association rates were found to vary across HLA loci, with the most associated TCRs seen for DRB1 alleles and the fewest for HLA-C alleles. The study listed 150 to 200 TCR beta chains as associated with cytomegalovirus. A later analysis associated around 16,000 TCR beta sequences with specific HLA alleles at a false discovery rate of 0.05. Correlated functional status among segregating V segments might be attributable to linkage disequilibrium, but an unknown experimental factor could not be ruled out. In a later analysis, HLA-associated TCR beta chains showed more clonal expansion and lower generation probabilities than non-associated chains that were equally common. According to the authors, the approach could potentially be generalized to other disease states and immunological phenotypes. A later analysis reported that several top co-occurrence clusters appeared linked to parvovirus B19, influenza, CMV and Epstein-Barr virus.

The source material was PBMCs. The V gene is TRBV21-1 and the J gene is TRBJ2-7; the D call of TRBD1 is as the table states it, not checked on the DNA. TRBV21-1 is described as a pseudogene. The source is a woman in her thirties or forties in good health and CMV-seropositive. The CDR3 reads CASSTEPGQGVYEQYF. The DNA sequence is given as TGTGCCAGCAGCACAGAACCGGGACAGGGGGTCTACGAGCAGTACTTC.